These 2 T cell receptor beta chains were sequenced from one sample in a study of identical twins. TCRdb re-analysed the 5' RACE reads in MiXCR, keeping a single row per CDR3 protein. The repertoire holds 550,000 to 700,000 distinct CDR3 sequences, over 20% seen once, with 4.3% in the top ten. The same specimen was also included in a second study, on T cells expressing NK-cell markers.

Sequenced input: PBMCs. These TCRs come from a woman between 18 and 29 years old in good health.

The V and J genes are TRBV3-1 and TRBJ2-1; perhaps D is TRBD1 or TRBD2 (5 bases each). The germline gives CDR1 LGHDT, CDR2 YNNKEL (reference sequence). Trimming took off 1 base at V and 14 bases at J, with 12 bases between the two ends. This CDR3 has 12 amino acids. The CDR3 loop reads CASSQGGLGEFF. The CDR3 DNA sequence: TGTGCCAGCAGCCAAGGGGGGTTAGGTGAGTTCTTC.

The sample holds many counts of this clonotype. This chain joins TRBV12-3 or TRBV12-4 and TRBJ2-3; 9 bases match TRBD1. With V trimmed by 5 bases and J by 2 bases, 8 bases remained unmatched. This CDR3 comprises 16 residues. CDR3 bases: TGTGCCAGCAGTCAGGACAGGGGTGTATACACAGATACGCAGTATTTT. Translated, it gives CASSQDRGVYTDTQYF.